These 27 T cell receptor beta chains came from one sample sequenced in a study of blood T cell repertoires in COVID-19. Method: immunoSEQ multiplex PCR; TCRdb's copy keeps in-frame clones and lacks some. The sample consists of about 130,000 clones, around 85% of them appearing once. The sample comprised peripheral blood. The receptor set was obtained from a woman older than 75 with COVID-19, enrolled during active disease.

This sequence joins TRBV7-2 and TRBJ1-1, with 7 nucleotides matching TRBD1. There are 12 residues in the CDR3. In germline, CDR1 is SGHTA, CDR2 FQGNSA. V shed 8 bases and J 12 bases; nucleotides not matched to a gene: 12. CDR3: CASGLTGLATFF. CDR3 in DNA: TGTGCCAGCGGCCTGACAGGGCTCGCGACTTTCTTT.

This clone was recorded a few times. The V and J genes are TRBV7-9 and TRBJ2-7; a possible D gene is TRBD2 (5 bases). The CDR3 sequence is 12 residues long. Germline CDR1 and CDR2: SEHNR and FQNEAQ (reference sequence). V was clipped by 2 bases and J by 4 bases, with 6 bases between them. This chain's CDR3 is CASSLSGYEQYF. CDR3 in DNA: TGTGCCAGCAGCTTAAGCGGATACGAGCAGTACTTC.

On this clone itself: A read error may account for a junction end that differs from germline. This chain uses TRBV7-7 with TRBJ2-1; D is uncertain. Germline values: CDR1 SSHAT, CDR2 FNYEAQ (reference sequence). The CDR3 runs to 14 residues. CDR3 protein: CASSKDISYNEQFF. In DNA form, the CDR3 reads TGTGCTAGCAGCAAAGACATCTCCTACAATGAGCAGTTCTTC.

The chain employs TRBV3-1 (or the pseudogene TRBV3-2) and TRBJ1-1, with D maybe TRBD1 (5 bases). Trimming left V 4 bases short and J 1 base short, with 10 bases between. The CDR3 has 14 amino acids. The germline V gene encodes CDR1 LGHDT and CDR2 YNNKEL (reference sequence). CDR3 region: CASSRAGQNTEAFF. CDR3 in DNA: TGTGCCAGCAGCCGGGCAGGGCAGAACACTGAAGCTTTCTTT.

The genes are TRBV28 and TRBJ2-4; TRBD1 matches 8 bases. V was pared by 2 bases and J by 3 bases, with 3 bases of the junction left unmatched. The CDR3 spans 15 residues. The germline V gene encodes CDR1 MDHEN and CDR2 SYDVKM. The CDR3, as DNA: TGTGCCAGCAGTTTACGGACAGGGATCAAAAACATTCAGTACTTC. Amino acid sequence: CASSLRTGIKNIQYF.

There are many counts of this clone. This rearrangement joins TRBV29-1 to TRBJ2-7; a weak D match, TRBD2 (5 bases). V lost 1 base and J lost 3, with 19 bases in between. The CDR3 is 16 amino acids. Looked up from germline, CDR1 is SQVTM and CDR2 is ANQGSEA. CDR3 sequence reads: CSVEGMRVGKSYEQYF. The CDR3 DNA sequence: TGCAGCGTTGAAGGTATGAGGGTGGGAAAGAGCTACGAGCAGTACTTC.

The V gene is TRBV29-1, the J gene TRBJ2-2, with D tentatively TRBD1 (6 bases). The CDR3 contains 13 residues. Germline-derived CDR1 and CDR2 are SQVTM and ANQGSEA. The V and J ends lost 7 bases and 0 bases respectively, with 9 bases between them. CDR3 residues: CSGGGSNTGELFF. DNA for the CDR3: TGCAGCGGAGGGGGATCGAACACCGGGGAGCTGTTTTTT.

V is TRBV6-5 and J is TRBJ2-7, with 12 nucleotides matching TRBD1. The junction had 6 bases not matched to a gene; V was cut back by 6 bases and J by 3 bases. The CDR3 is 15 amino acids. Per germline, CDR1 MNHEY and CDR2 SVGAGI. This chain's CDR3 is CASRNRDRGRYEQYF. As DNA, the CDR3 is TGTGCCAGCAGGAACCGGGACAGGGGGCGCTACGAGCAGTACTTC.

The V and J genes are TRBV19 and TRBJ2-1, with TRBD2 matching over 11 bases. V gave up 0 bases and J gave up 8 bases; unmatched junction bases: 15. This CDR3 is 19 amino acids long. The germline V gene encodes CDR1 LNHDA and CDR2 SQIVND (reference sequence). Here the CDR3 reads CASSIELAGVKRHRDEQFF. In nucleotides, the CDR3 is TGTGCCAGTAGTATAGAACTAGCGGGAGTCAAACGACATCGCGATGAGCAGTTCTTC.

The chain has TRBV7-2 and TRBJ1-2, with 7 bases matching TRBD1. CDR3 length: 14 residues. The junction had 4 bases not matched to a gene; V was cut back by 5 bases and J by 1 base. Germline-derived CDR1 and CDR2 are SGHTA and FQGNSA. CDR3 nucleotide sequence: TGTGCCAGCAGCCGGGACAGTAATAACTATGGCTACACCTTC. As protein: CASSRDSNNYGYTF.

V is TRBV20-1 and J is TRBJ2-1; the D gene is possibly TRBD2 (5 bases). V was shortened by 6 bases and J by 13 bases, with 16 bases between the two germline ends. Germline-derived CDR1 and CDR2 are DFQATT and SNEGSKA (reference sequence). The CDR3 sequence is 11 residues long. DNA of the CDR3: TGCAGTGCGCCCGGACTGGGTCAACAGTTCTTC. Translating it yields CSAPGLGQQFF.

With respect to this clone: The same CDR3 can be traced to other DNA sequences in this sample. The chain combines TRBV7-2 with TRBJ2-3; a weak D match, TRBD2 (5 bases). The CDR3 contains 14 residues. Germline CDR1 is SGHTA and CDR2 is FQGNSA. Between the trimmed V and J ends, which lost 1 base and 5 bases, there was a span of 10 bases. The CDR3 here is CASSLGLAGDTQYF. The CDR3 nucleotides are TGTGCCAGCAGCTTAGGGCTAGCTGGAGATACGCAGTATTTT.

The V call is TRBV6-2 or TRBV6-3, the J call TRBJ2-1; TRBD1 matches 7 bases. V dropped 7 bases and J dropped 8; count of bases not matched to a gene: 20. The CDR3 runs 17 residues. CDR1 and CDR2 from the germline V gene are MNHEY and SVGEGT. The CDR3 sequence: CASTPIAFGTVIYEQFF. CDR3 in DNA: TGTGCCAGCACCCCGATAGCCTTCGGGACAGTTATTTATGAGCAGTTCTTC.

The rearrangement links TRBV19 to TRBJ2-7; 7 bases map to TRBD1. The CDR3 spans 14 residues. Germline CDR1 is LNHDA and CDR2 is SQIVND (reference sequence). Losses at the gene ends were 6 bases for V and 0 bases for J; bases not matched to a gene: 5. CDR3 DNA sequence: TGTGCCAGTAGGAGACAGGGTAGCTCCTACGAGCAGTACTTC. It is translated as CASRRQGSSYEQYF.

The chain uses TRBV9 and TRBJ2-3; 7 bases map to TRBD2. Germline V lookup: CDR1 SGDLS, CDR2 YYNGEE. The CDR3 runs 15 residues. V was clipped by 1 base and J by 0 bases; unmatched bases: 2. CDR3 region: CASSVLADSTDTQYF. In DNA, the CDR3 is TGTGCCAGCAGCGTACTAGCGGATAGCACAGATACGCAGTATTTT. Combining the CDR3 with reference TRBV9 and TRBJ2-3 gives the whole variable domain DSGVTQTPKHLITATGQRVTLRCSPRSGDLSVYWYQQSLDQGLQFLIQYYNGEERAKGNILERFSAQQFPDLHSELNLSSLELGDSALYFCASSVLADSTDTQYFGPGTRLTVL.

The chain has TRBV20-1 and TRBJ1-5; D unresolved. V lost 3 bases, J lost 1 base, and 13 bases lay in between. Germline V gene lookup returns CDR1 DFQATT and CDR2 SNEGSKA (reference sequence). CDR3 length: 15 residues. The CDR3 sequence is CSASIMGLSNQPQHF. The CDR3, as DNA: TGCAGTGCTAGTATTATGGGCTTAAGCAATCAGCCCCAGCATTTT.

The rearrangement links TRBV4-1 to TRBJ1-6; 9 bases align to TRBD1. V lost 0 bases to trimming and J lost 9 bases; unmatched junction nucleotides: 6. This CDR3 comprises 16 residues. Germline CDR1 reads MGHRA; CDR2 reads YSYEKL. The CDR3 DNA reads TGCGCCAGCAGCCAAGATCTGAGGACAGGGGCTTCACCCCTCCACTTT. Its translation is CASSQDLRTGASPLHF.

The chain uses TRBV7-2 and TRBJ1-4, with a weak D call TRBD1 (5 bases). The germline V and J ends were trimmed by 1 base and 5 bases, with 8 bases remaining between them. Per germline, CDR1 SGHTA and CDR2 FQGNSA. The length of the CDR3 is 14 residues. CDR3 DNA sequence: TGTGCCAGCAGCTTAGGGGGGGGAAATGAAAAACTGTTTTTT. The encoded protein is CASSLGGGNEKLFF.

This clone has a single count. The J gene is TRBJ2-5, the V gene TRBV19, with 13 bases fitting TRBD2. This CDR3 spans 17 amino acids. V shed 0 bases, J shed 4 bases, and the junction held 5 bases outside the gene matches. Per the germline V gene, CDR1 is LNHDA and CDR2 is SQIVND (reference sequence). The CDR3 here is CASSIDNGLAGVETQYF. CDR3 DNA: TGTGCCAGTAGTATAGATAATGGACTAGCGGGAGTAGAGACCCAGTACTTC.

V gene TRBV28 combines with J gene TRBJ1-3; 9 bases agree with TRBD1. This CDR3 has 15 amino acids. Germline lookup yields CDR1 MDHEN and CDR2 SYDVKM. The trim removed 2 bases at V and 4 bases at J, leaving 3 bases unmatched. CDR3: CASSLGGQGGNTIYF. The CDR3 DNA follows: TGTGCCAGCAGTTTAGGGGGACAGGGAGGAAACACCATATATTTT.

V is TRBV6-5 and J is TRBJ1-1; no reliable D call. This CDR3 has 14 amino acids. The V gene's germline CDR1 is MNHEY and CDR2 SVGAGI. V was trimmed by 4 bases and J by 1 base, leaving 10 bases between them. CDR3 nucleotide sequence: TGTGCCAGCAGTTCCCCACACAAGAACACTGAAGCTTTCTTT. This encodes CASSSPHKNTEAFF.

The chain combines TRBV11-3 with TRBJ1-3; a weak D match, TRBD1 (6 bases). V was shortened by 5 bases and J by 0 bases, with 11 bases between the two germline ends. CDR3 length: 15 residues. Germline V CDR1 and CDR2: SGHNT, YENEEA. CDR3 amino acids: CASSVDSRSGNTIYF. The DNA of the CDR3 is TGTGCCAGCAGCGTGGACAGCCGCTCTGGAAACACCATATATTTT.

CDR3 bases: TGTGCCAGCAGCTTAAAAGGACAGGGGGCCTACGAGCAGTACTTC. Its translation: CASSLKGQGAYEQYF. V and J are TRBV7-2 and TRBJ2-7, with 10 bases identical to TRBD1. There are 15 residues in the CDR3. V shed 2 bases, J shed 2 bases, and the junction held 3 bases outside the gene matches. Germline CDR1 and CDR2: SGHTA and FQGNSA. The complete variable domain, with remaining parts taken from reference TRBV7-2 and TRBJ2-7, reads GAGVSQSPSNKVTEKGKDVELRCDPISGHTALYWYRQSLGQGLEFLIYFQGNSAPDKSGLPSDRFSAERTGGSVSTLTIQRTQQEDSAVYLCASSLKGQGAYEQYFGPGTRLTVT.

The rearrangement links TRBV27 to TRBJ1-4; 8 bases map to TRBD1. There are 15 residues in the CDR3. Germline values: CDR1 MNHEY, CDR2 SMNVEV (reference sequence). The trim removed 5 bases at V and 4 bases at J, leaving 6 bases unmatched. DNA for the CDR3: TGTGCCAGCAGTCGACGGACAGGGTATAATGAAAAACTGTTTTTT. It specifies CASSRRTGYNEKLFF.

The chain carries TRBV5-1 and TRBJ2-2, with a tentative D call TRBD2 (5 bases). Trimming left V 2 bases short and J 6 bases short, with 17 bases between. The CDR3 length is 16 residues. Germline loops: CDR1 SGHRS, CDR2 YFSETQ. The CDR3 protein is CASSFGLLSDAGELFF. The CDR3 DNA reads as TGCGCCAGCAGCTTCGGACTCCTTTCAGACGCCGGGGAGCTGTTTTTT.

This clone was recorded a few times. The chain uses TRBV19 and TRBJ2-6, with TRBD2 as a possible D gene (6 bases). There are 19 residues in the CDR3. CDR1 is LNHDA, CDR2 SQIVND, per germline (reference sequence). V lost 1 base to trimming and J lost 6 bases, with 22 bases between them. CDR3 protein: CASSIGWRGKKSLANVLTF. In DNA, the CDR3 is TGTGCCAGTAGTATAGGGTGGAGGGGTAAGAAATCTCTGGCCAACGTCCTGACTTTC.

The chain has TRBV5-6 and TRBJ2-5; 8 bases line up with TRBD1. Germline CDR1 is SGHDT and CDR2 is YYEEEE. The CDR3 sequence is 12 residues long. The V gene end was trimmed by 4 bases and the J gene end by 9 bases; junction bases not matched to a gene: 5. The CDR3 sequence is CASSKGQGSQYF. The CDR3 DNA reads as TGTGCCAGCAGCAAAGGACAGGGTTCCCAGTACTTC.